Presented here are 26 T cell receptor beta chains from one specimen sequenced in a study of OX40 agonist ivuxolimab in advanced cancers. The method was immunoSEQ multiplex PCR; TCRdb's version includes in-frame clones alone and lacks a portion of them. In the table there are under 85,000 clones, around four fifths of which are singletons. The sample consisted of CD4+ or CD8+ T cells sorted from blood, taken in a trial of the OX40 agonist ivuxolimab. All receptors come from an adult with an advanced solid tumor such as melanoma, head and neck, liver or kidney cancer.

In this sample, this clone turned up a few times. Here the CDR3 reads CASSPQPEISYEQYF. CDR3 DNA sequence: TGTGCCAGCAGCCCTCAACCGGAAATATCCTACGAGCAGTACTTC. V is TRBV11-2 and J is TRBJ2-7; D not resolved. Germline V gene data show CDR1 as SGHAT and CDR2 as FQNNGV. The V gene lost 5 bases and the J gene lost 1 base, with 15 bases spanning the gap. The CDR3 sequence is 15 residues long.

This chain joins TRBV5-6 and TRBJ1-1, with D possibly being TRBD1 (6 bases). CDR3 length equals 13 residues. V lost 3 bases and J lost 6, with 12 bases in between. Germline V CDR1 and CDR2: SGHDT, YYEEEE. Here the CDR3 reads CASSSRDRSEAFF. The DNA of the CDR3 is TGTGCCAGCAGCTCCAGAGACAGGTCTGAAGCTTTCTTT.

This sequence joins TRBV18 and TRBJ1-4; the D gene is possibly TRBD1 (6 bases). CDR1 is KGHSH, CDR2 LQKENI, per germline. This CDR3 has 16 amino acids. V gave up 3 bases and J gave up 3 bases, with 14 bases separating them. CDR3: CASSPYGNRANEKLFF. The CDR3, as DNA: TGTGCCAGCTCACCGTACGGGAACAGGGCTAATGAAAAACTGTTTTTT.

This rearrangement joins TRBV11-2 to TRBJ2-1, with no clear D. This CDR3 is built from 14 residues. Between the trimmed V and J ends, which lost 1 base and 10 bases, there was a span of 14 bases. Germline-derived CDR1 and CDR2 are SGHAT and FQNNGV. CDR3 nucleotide sequence: TGTGCCAGCAGCTTAGGCCCCGTGGCGGACGAGCAGTTCTTC. It encodes CASSLGPVADEQFF.

The chain couples TRBV11-2 to TRBJ2-7, with 9 bases aligning to TRBD2. Germline V gives CDR1 SGHAT, CDR2 FQNNGV. The CDR3 sequence is 18 residues long. V lost 2 bases, J lost 0 bases, and 11 bases stayed unmatched. This chain's CDR3 is CASSLWARVAGVSYEQYF. Here the CDR3 DNA reads TGTGCCAGCAGCTTATGGGCCCGGGTAGCGGGGGTCTCCTACGAGCAGTACTTC.

V and J are TRBV18 and TRBJ2-6, with a tentative D call TRBD1 (6 bases). The CDR3 spans 16 residues. Germline V lookup: CDR1 KGHSH, CDR2 LQKENI. V lost 4 bases, J lost 2 bases, and 12 bases lay in between. Here the CDR3 reads CASSLQGSTGANVLTF. CDR3 coding DNA: TGTGCCAGCTCACTACAGGGTAGTACTGGGGCCAACGTCCTGACTTTC.

This clone was found once. The rearrangement links TRBV5-8 to TRBJ1-2; D may be TRBD1 (6 bases). CDR3 length: 13 residues. Germline V gene data show CDR1 as SGHTS and CDR2 as YDEGEE. The ends were cut back, 0 bases at V and 7 bases at J, with 10 bases in the middle. CDR3 DNA sequence: TGTGCCAGCAGCTTGGACAGGGTAGCTGGCTACACCTTC. Protein sequence: CASSLDRVAGYTF.

CDR3 residues: CASSSNRGSSYEQYF. The CDR3 coding sequence is TGTGCCAGCAGCTCGAACAGGGGGTCATCCTACGAGCAGTACTTC. The chain links TRBV11-1 to TRBJ2-7, with 8 positions matching TRBD1. Germline V gene sequence: CDR1 SGHAT, CDR2 FQDESV (reference sequence). The CDR3 spans 15 residues. With V trimmed by 4 bases and J by 1 base, 6 bases remained unmatched.

The chain uses TRBV29-1 and TRBJ1-4; D remains unclear. The germline V gene has CDR1 SQVTM and CDR2 ANQGSEA. Trimming stripped 4 bases from V and 5 bases from J, with 8 bases between. CDR3 length equals 12 residues. The CDR3 DNA reads TGCAGCGTTGCCGAGCTAAATGAAAAACTGTTTTTT. Translation: CSVAELNEKLFF.

The V call is TRBV7-2, the J call TRBJ1-5; D ambiguous. The CDR3 length is 15 residues. The V and J ends lost 1 base and 5 bases respectively, with 12 bases between them. Germline CDR1 and CDR2: SGHTA and FQGNSA. The CDR3 loop reads CASSLDGLHDQPQHF. CDR3 nucleotides: TGTGCCAGCAGCTTAGACGGGCTCCACGATCAGCCCCAGCATTTT.

The V call is TRBV5-1, the J call TRBJ1-1; D unclear. Germline-derived CDR1 and CDR2 are SGHRS and YFSETQ. V was pared by 4 bases and J by 0 bases, with 13 bases between. This CDR3 is built from 15 residues. For the CDR3, the DNA is TGCGCCAGCAGCCCGAGAAAGGATATGAACACTGAAGCTTTCTTT. It specifies CASSPRKDMNTEAFF.

The V and J genes are TRBV7-9 and TRBJ2-7; 15 bases line up with TRBD2. Germline V gene lookup returns CDR1 SEHNR and CDR2 FQNEAQ (reference sequence). J gave up 3 bases and V 4 bases, and 10 bases lay outside the gene matches. The CDR3 covers 18 residues. CDR3 residues: CASSSGTSGRSSIYEQYF. In nucleotides, the CDR3 is TGTGCCAGCAGCTCCGGGACTAGCGGGAGGTCCTCGATCTACGAGCAGTACTTC.

The chain is built from TRBV18 and TRBJ2-7, with 7 positions matching TRBD1. The ends lost 2 bases at V and 1 base at J; junction bases unmatched: 5. The germline V gene encodes CDR1 KGHSH and CDR2 LQKENI. The CDR3 loop spans 15 amino acids. CDR3 residues: CASSPARDRSYEQYF. CDR3 nucleotide sequence: TGTGCCAGCTCACCAGCCCGGGACAGATCCTACGAGCAGTACTTC.

This clone was seen once. The V gene is TRBV2, the J gene TRBJ1-6; the D gene is possibly TRBD1 (6 bases). Germline-derived CDR1 and CDR2 are SNHLY and FYNNEI. Trimming took 4 bases from V and 7 from J, leaving 14 bases between them. CDR3 length: 15 residues. CDR3 DNA sequence: TGTGCCAGCAGTGTTGAGGGACAAGTAAATTCACCCCTCCACTTT. Its translation: CASSVEGQVNSPLHF. The full variable domain, its missing parts supplied by reference TRBV2 and TRBJ1-6, is EPEVTQTPSHQVTQMGQEVILRCVPISNHLYFYWYRQILGQKVEFLVSFYNNEISEKSEIFDDQFSVERPDGSNFTLKIRSTKLEDSAMYFCASSVEGQVNSPLHFGNGTRLTVT.

To note about this clone: A much larger clonotype is one base distant, so this may be a read error. The chain joins TRBV2 to TRBJ1-2; 7 nucleotides match TRBD1. This CDR3 is 15 amino acids long. The germline gives CDR1 SNHLY, CDR2 FYNNEI. Unmatched junction bases numbered 11, after V lost 6 bases and J lost 4 bases. The CDR3 nucleotides are TGTGCCAGCAGCCCCGGGGACAGCCGGGGCTATGGCTACACCTTC. Protein sequence: CASSPGDSRGYGYTF.

The chain recombines TRBV28 with TRBJ2-7; 10 bases are shared with TRBD1. Germline CDR1 MDHEN, CDR2 SYDVKM. V gave up 6 bases and J gave up 2 bases; unmatched junction bases: 7. The CDR3 covers 15 residues. Here the CDR3 DNA reads TGTGCCAGCAGATCATACGGGACAGGGGCCTACGAGCAGTACTTC. The encoded protein is CASRSYGTGAYEQYF.

The chain is built from TRBV7-2 and TRBJ2-1, with 15 bases fitting TRBD2. The junction had 4 bases not matched to a gene; V was cut back by 4 bases and J by 3 bases. Germline V gene lookup returns CDR1 SGHTA and CDR2 FQGNSA. The CDR3 extends over 17 amino acids. The CDR3 reads CASSSRTSGGVYNEQFF. The CDR3, as DNA: TGTGCCAGCAGCTCGAGGACTAGCGGGGGGGTCTACAATGAGCAGTTCTTC.

This CDR3 is CASSPRRSSYEQYF. The CDR3 DNA sequence: TGTGCCAGCAGTCCCCGGCGGAGCTCCTACGAGCAGTACTTC. The J gene is TRBJ2-5, the V gene TRBV27, with D hard to call. The DNA end favors TRBJ2-7, so the J call may be wrong. The CDR3 totals 14 residues. Germline V gene sequence: CDR1 MNHEY, CDR2 SMNVEV (reference sequence).

The chain carries TRBV27 and TRBJ1-4; no clear D. This CDR3 is built from 15 residues. Looked up from germline, CDR1 is MNHEY and CDR2 is SMNVEV (reference sequence). The V end was cut by 3 bases, the J end by 4 bases, with 12 bases between. The CDR3: CASSLHGFLNEKLFF. In nucleotides, the CDR3 is TGTGCCAGCAGTTTGCACGGGTTCCTTAATGAAAAACTGTTTTTT.

The rearrangement joins TRBV7-9 to TRBJ1-1, with D possibly being TRBD1 (5 bases). The CDR3 totals 16 residues. CDR1 and CDR2 (germline): SEHNR, FQNEAQ (reference sequence). V was pared by 4 bases and J by 0 bases, with 15 bases between. The DNA for the CDR3 is TGTGCCAGCAGCTCCCGGCGGGACCTCATGAACACTGAAGCTTTCTTT. Translation gives CASSSRRDLMNTEAFF.

V usage is TRBV9 and J usage is TRBJ2-5; 7 positions agree with TRBD1. CDR1 and CDR2 (germline): SGDLS, YYNGEE. This CDR3 comprises 15 residues. V was clipped by 2 bases and J by 5 bases; unmatched bases: 9. CDR3 region: CASSVRTGSRETQYF. In DNA form, the CDR3 reads TGTGCCAGCAGCGTGAGGACAGGAAGTAGGGAGACCCAGTACTTC.

The rearrangement joins TRBV29-1 to TRBJ2-4; TRBD2 agrees at 7 bases. Germline V gives CDR1 SQVTM, CDR2 ANQGSEA. The CDR3 has 14 residues. Trimming removed 6 bases from V and 3 bases from J; junction bases left unmatched: 8. The CDR3 protein is CSVEPSGGKNIQYF. CDR3 sequence (DNA): TGCAGCGTAGAGCCTAGCGGTGGCAAAAACATTCAGTACTTC.

The chain recombines TRBV5-1 with TRBJ1-5, with 7 bases that match TRBD1. Trimming cost V 7 bases and J 2 bases; bases outside gene matches: 6. The CDR3 is 14 residues long. Germline CDR1 is SGHRS and CDR2 is YFSETQ. The CDR3: CASEQGRGNQPQHF. CDR3 sequence (DNA): TGCGCCAGCGAACAGGGGAGAGGCAATCAGCCCCAGCATTTT. Together with reference TRBV5-1 and TRBJ1-5, the CDR3 gives the full variable domain: KAGVTQTPRYLIKTRGQQVTLSCSPISGHRSVSWYQQTPGQGLQFLFEYFSETQRNKGNFPGRFSGRQFSNSRSEMNVSTLELGDSALYLCASEQGRGNQPQHFGDGTRLSIL.

The chain links TRBV4-2 to TRBJ1-1; D may be TRBD1 (6 bases). Germline CDR1 and CDR2: LGHNA and YNFKEQ. Deletions cut 5 bases from V and 5 bases from J, with 21 bases between. This CDR3 contains 16 residues. In DNA form, the CDR3 reads TGTGCCAGCAGCTTGCGGCCTGGGACACCACCTACTGAAGCTTTCTTT. This gives the protein CASSLRPGTPPTEAFF.

The J gene is TRBJ2-7, the V gene TRBV25-1; 8 nucleotides line up with TRBD2. Trimming removed 0 bases from V and 2 bases from J; junction bases left unmatched: 3. The length of the CDR3 is 15 residues. The germline CDR1 and CDR2 sequences are MGHDK and SYGVNS. The CDR3 coding sequence is TGTGCCAGCAGTGAATATGGCGGGGGGCCCTACGAGCAGTACTTC. Translating it yields CASSEYGGGPYEQYF.

This sequence joins TRBV19 and TRBJ2-5; D unclear. This CDR3 is 11 amino acids long. V was cut by 8 bases and J by 5 bases, with 9 bases left in between. Germline CDR1 and CDR2: LNHDA and SQIVND (reference sequence). CDR3 region: CASRVGETQYF. The CDR3 DNA reads TGTGCCAGTCGGGTTGGGGAGACCCAGTACTTC.